The rows below give T cell receptor beta chains drawn from one sample of a study of T-cell reconstitution after alpha-beta-depleted transplantation in children. TCRdb processed the PCR reads anew with MiXCR; each CDR3 protein has one entry. The sample lists some 530,000 distinct CDR3 sequences; 12% were seen once. The input for sequencing was PBMCs from the stem cell graft donor, taken from the stem cell graft. Receptor source: a human donor who donated a stem cell graft to a child with combined immunodeficiency. CDR3s include the opening cysteine and the closing phenylalanine or tryptophan. A D gene is named only where the DNA matches it firmly. Expanded clones are given a class, and other clones once, few, many or no size at all.

>.|TRBJ2-1|.|TRBV7-9
TGTGCCAGCAGCTTGCGGGGGCCTGGTGAGCAGTTCTTC
CASSLRGPGEQFF
>.|TRBJ2-3|many|TRBV4-3
TGCGCCAGCAGCCAACCGGACTCCACAGATACGCAGTATTTT
CASSQPDSTDTQYF
>.|TRBJ1-5|many|TRBV7-2
TGTGCCAGCAGCCCAGAACAGTATAGCAATCAGCCCCAGCATTTT
CASSPEQYSNQPQHF
>TRBD2|TRBJ2-3|.|TRBV7-3
TGTGCCAGCAGCTTAATAAGCGGGAACACGCAGTATTTT
CASSLISGNTQYF
>.|TRBJ1-5|many|TRBV10-3
TGTGCCATCAGTGAGTCGATCGAACCCCAGCATTTT
CAISESIEPQHF
>.|TRBJ2-6|few|TRBV28
TGTGCCAGCAGCTCCCAGGGCCAGGGTGGGGCCAACGTCCTGACTTTC
CASSSQGQGGANVLTF
>.|TRBJ2-1|few|TRBV12-3/TRBV12-4
TGTGCCAGCAGTTTAGCTTCGACCCCTAGATCGTTCTTC
CASSLASTPRSFF
>.|TRBJ2-5|.|TRBV4-1
TGCGCCAGCAGCCCCAGTAGCGTAGGGGGGACCCAGTACTTC
CASSPSSVGGTQYF
>TRBD1|TRBJ2-3|many|TRBV6-1
TGTGCCAGCGGGGACAGAGGCACAGATACGCAGTATTTT
CASGDRGTDTQYF
>.|TRBJ2-7|few|TRBV12-5
TGTGCTAGTGGTTCGGTGTACGAGCAGTACTTC
CASGSVYEQYF
>.|TRBJ2-7|.|TRBV24-1
TGTGCCACCAGTGATTTCGGCGTCCCTAAGCGGTCCTACGAGCAGTACTTC
CATSDFGVPKRSYEQYF